The rows below give T cell receptor beta chains drawn from one sample of a study of blood T cell repertoires in COVID-19. TCRdb's copy holds only in-frame clones and misses some; the assay was immunoSEQ multiplex PCR. The sample lists about 70,000 clones, 80% occurring once. The sequenced sample was peripheral blood. All receptors come from a man in his 70s who had recovered from COVID-19. The CDR3 runs from the conserved cysteine through the conserved F or W. Each record gives: D gene, V gene, J gene, clone size, CDR3 DNA, CDR3 protein. The D gene is left open where the match is weak. Not every row has a clone size; where given, it reads once, few, many or a size class.

.,TRBV27,TRBJ2-7,.,TGTGCCAGCAGTCCCCAGGGGTCAGGGCCCCCCTACGAGCAGTACTTC,CASSPQGSGPPYEQYF
.,TRBV4-3,TRBJ1-3,.,TGCGCCAGCAGCCAAGCAATAGCAGGGACCATATATTTT,CASSQAIAGTIYF
TRBD1,TRBV7-2,TRBJ1-1,.,TGTGCCAGCAGCCAAACAACGGACAGGGAGACTGAAGCTTTCTTT,CASSQTTDRETEAFF
.,TRBV11-3,TRBJ2-2,.,TGTGCCAGCAGCTTGGGGTCGGGAGCCAGTGCCACCGGGGAGCTGTTTTTT,CASSLGSGASATGELFF
TRBD1,TRBV28,TRBJ2-3,many,TGTGCCAGCAGTTGGAGGGACAGGATCACAGATACGCAGTATTTT,CASSWRDRITDTQYF
.,TRBV6-5,TRBJ2-2,.,TGTGCCAGCAGGGCCCGACAAAACGGGGAGCTGTTTTTT,CASRARQNGELFF
.,TRBV2,TRBJ1-4,.,TGTGCCAGCACTCGACAGGCAGCAACTAATGAAAAACTGTTTTTT,CASTRQAATNEKLFF
.,TRBV14,TRBJ1-5,.,TGTGCCAGCAGCGGCGGACAGCTTCAGCCCCAGCATTTT,CASSGGQLQPQHF
TRBD1,TRBV28,TRBJ2-7,.,TGTGCCAGCAGCGGGGACAGCTCCTACGAGCAGTACTTC,CASSGDSSYEQYF
.,TRBV19,TRBJ1-3,.,TGTGCCAGTAGTACCCCGGGGGGGGCTGGAAACACCATATATTTT,CASSTPGGAGNTIYF
TRBD2,TRBV7-9,TRBJ2-7,.,TGTGCCAGCAGCTTAGGACTAGCCCCCTACGAGCAGTACTTC,CASSLGLAPYEQYF
TRBD2,TRBV28,TRBJ2-7,few,TGTGCCAGCAGCGCCTTGGGACTAGCTGTATACGAGCAGTACTTC,CASSALGLAVYEQYF
TRBD1,TRBV11-2,TRBJ2-3,medium-sized,TGTGCCAGCAGCCAGACTCTGGGACAGGGGGTTCGGAACACAGATACGCAGTATTTT,CASSQTLGQGVRNTDTQYF
.,TRBV29-1,TRBJ2-4,.,TGCAGCGCCCGCCGCGGCACTGAAAACATTCAGTACTTC,CSARRGTENIQYF
TRBD1,TRBV5-8,TRBJ1-2,.,TGTGCCAGCAGTACAGGGGGGATCTATGGCTACACCTTC,CASSTGGIYGYTF
.,TRBV30,TRBJ2-3,.,TGTGCCTGGAGCTTACCTCGGGACATAAGCACAGATACGCAGTATTTT,CAWSLPRDISTDTQYF
TRBD1,TRBV7-9,TRBJ1-2,.,TGTGCCAGCAGCTTCCGACAGGGTGCCTTTGGTTACACCTTC,CASSFRQGAFGYTF
TRBD1,TRBV19,TRBJ1-5,.,TGTGCCTCCACCGGGACAGGGGACGGCAATCAGCCCCAGCATTTT,CASTGTGDGNQPQHF
TRBD2,TRBV10-3,TRBJ2-1,.,TGTGCCATCAGTGAGTCGCTTGGGACTAGCTTTCGAAATGAGCAGTTCTTC,CAISESLGTSFRNEQFF
.,TRBV7-8,TRBJ1-2,.,TGTGCCAGCAGCCCTGACTTCGCAGGGACTAACTATGGCTACACCTTC,CASSPDFAGTNYGYTF
.,TRBV10-3,TRBJ1-4,.,TGTGCCATCTCGGAGAATATTAATGAAAAACTGTTTTTT,CAISENINEKLFF
.,TRBV28,TRBJ1-6,.,TGTGCCAGCATTGGGGGGATTTCCTATAATTCACCCCTCCACTTT,CASIGGISYNSPLHF
TRBD2,TRBV27,TRBJ2-1,once,TGTGCCAGCAGTGGAGTAACTAGCGGGGACAATGAGCAGTTCTTC,CASSGVTSGDNEQFF
.,TRBV7-2,TRBJ1-1,.,TGTGCCAGCAGCGCACCGCACAGCACTGAAGCTTTCTTT,CASSAPHSTEAFF
.,TRBV7-2,TRBJ1-3,.,TGTGCCAGCAGCGTACAGGGAGGAAACACCATATATTTT,CASSVQGGNTIYF
TRBD2,TRBV18,TRBJ2-3,.,TGTGCCAGCTCACGAAGGACTAGCGGGTCCAGCACAGATACGCAGTATTTT,CASSRRTSGSSTDTQYF
TRBD1,TRBV27,TRBJ1-6,once,TGTGCCAGCCTCTTAAGGACAGGGGGGAATTCACCCCTCCACTTT,CASLLRTGGNSPLHF
.,TRBV3-1/TRBV3-2,TRBJ1-2,.,TGTGCCAGCAGCCAAGCACCGGCGGGGAGCGGCTACACCTTC,CASSQAPAGSGYTF
TRBD1,TRBV29-1,TRBJ2-2,.,TGCAGCGGAAAACGGGACAGTCCCGCCGGGGCCGGGGAGCTGTTTTTT,CSGKRDSPAGAGELFF
TRBD2,TRBV10-1,TRBJ2-2,.,TGCGCCAGCAGTTCTAGCGGGAGGGCCCCGAACACCGGGGAGCTGTTTTTT,CASSSSGRAPNTGELFF
.,TRBV7-8,TRBJ1-6,.,TGTGCCAGCAGCCAACTCGGGGGGCTTGGAGCCTCCTATAATTCACCCCTCCACTTT,CASSQLGGLGASYNSPLHF
.,TRBV19,TRBJ1-4,.,TGTGCCAGTAGTAGGGCAGAGAATGAAAAACTGTTTTTT,CASSRAENEKLFF
.,TRBV6-1,TRBJ1-5,.,TGTGCCAGCAGTGAACGGGGGGCGCAGGGTCAGCCCCAGCATTTT,CASSERGAQGQPQHF
.,TRBV5-1,TRBJ1-1,.,TGCGCCAGCAGCTTGTCCCCCCCCGCGACTGAAGCTTTCTTT,CASSLSPPATEAFF
.,TRBV7-2,TRBJ2-3,.,TGTGCCAGCAGCCCGCCCCCCGGGGCAGATACGCAGTATTTT,CASSPPPGADTQYF
.,TRBV7-2,TRBJ1-5,once,TGTGCCAGCAGCTTAGAACTGGGCCCCAATCAGCCCCAGCATTTT,CASSLELGPNQPQHF
.,TRBV29-1,TRBJ2-5,once,TGCAGCGTTGAACGGGAGTCGGGGACCCAGTACTTC,CSVERESGTQYF
.,TRBV7-9,TRBJ2-2,.,TGTGCCAGCAGCAAGGGACACGCGAACACCGGGGAGCTGTTTTTT,CASSKGHANTGELFF
TRBD1,TRBV5-1,TRBJ2-7,.,TGCGCCAGCAGCTCGGTACAGGGGAGCTCCTACGAGCAGTACTTC,CASSSVQGSSYEQYF
.,TRBV9,TRBJ2-7,.,TGTGCCAGCAGCGTAGGTCAAGTTGTGTCCGACACTGGGTACGAGCAGTACTTC,CASSVGQVVSDTGYEQYF
TRBD1,TRBV29-1,TRBJ1-5,.,TGCAGCGTGAGGGGGACAGGGCTAGATCAGCCCCAGCATTTT,CSVRGTGLDQPQHF
TRBD1,TRBV12-5,TRBJ1-1,.,TGTGCTAGTGGTTTGCCCCGACAGGGAGACATGAACACTGAAGCTTTCTTT,CASGLPRQGDMNTEAFF
TRBD1,TRBV10-3,TRBJ1-3,.,TGTGCCATCAGTGCAGGCGGAGGGACAGGGGGCCCCTTCGGCACCATATATTTT,CAISAGGGTGGPFGTIYF
TRBD1,TRBV6-5,TRBJ2-2,.,TGTGCCAGCAGTTACAAGACAGGGCGGGGGGAGCTGTTTTTT,CASSYKTGRGELFF
TRBD2,TRBV4-2,TRBJ2-3,.,TGTGCCAGCAGCCCCGGAAAGCGGGGGCTGGGGGATACGCAGTATTTT,CASSPGKRGLGDTQYF
.,TRBV3-1/TRBV3-2,TRBJ2-1,.,TGTGCCAGCAGCCCGGGAGTTGAGCAGTTCTTC,CASSPGVEQFF
TRBD2,TRBV7-2,TRBJ2-2,.,TGTGCCAGCAGCCCCAGCGGGGGCTACACCGGGGAGCTGTTTTTT,CASSPSGGYTGELFF
.,TRBV18,TRBJ2-3,.,TGTGCCAGCTCACCAAGATCAGGGGTAGCAGATACGCAGTATTTT,CASSPRSGVADTQYF
.,TRBV5-1,TRBJ2-2,.,TGCGCCAGCAGCGACCAAACAGACGGGGAGCTGTTTTTT,CASSDQTDGELFF
TRBD2,TRBV19,TRBJ2-3,.,TGTGCCAGTAGTAACGGACTAGCGGGGCTCAGCGATACGCAGTATTTT,CASSNGLAGLSDTQYF
.,TRBV6-5,TRBJ1-4,.,TGTGCCAGCAGGGTTCCGGGTCAAAATGAAAAACTGTTTTTT,CASRVPGQNEKLFF
TRBD1,TRBV13,TRBJ2-3,.,TGTGCCAGCAGCCAAAGACAGGGGTCAGATACGCAGTATTTT,CASSQRQGSDTQYF
TRBD1,TRBV28,TRBJ1-2,.,TGTGCCAGCAGCACCGCAGGGGGCAACTATGGCTACACCTTC,CASSTAGGNYGYTF
.,TRBV6-2/TRBV6-3,TRBJ1-1,.,TGTGCCAGCAGTTATCGTACAGGTGGACCGAACACTGAAGCTTTCTTT,CASSYRTGGPNTEAFF
.,TRBV11-3,TRBJ2-1,.,TGTGCCAGCAGCCCAGGGCGAAACTCCTACAATGAGCAGTTCTTC,CASSPGRNSYNEQFF
TRBD2,TRBV4-3,TRBJ2-3,.,TGCGCCAGCAGCCAAGGTAGACTAGCGGGGGATAATACGCAGTATTTT,CASSQGRLAGDNTQYF
.,TRBV7-2,TRBJ1-5,.,TGTGCCAGCAGCCCCCCCGGGCAGCCCCAGCATTTT,CASSPPGQPQHF
TRBD1,TRBV28,TRBJ1-6,.,TGTGCCAGCAGGGGACAGGGGAGCTCCTATAATTCACCCCTCCACTTT,CASRGQGSSYNSPLHF
.,TRBV7-2,TRBJ2-7,few,TGTGCCAGCAGCCCCCGGGCAGGGTGGTACGAGCAGTACTTC,CASSPRAGWYEQYF
TRBD1,TRBV6-1,TRBJ1-3,few,TGTGCCAGCAGTGCGGGGACAGGATCGTATTCGGGAAACACCATATATTTT,CASSAGTGSYSGNTIYF